This T cell receptor beta chain was recovered during a study of CD8+ T cells in alopecia areata. Germline V gene data show CDR1 as SGDLS and CDR2 as YYNGEE. The CDR3 runs to 12 residues. The ends were cut back, 3 bases at V and 4 bases at J, with 7 bases in the middle. cDNA prepared by RNA extraction and subsequent reverse transcription served as the template for sequencing. Libraries were prepared by immunoSEQ multiplex PCR; TCRdb keeps only in-frame clonotypes and omits some of them. This sample carries fewer than 200,000 clones, less than 75% of them seen once, and the ten largest clones take roughly 11%.

The chain employs TRBV9 and TRBJ1-2; D is ambiguous. Here the sequenced sample was CD8+ T cells sorted from blood, taken at week 0. This receptor was identified in a human donor with alopecia areata. The DNA of the CDR3 is TGTGCCAGCAGCGCCCATGGCTATGGCTACACCTTC. Protein sequence: CASSAHGYGYTF.